This T cell receptor beta chain was captured in a study of T cells in Graves' hyperthyroidism and ophthalmopathy. Uncontrolled infection, other autoimmune disease, pregnancy or lactation barred patients from enrollment. Amplification of TCR beta CDR3 regions used RNA as the template. The primer set for the first-round RT-PCR of the TCR CDR3 was HTBI. TCRdb ran MiXCR on the multiplex PCR reads and lists one entry per CDR3 protein. Seen here are about 96,000 distinct CDR3 sequences, 51% observed once, and the top ten hold 25% to 30%. This clonotype was picked up many times. This receptor was taken from a woman in her forties with Graves' hyperthyroidism. The sample taken for sequencing was blood.

This CDR3 reads CASTGNARSTDTQYF. The CDR3 region has the DNA TGCGCCAGTACAGGGAACGCGCGGAGCACAGATACGCAGTATTTT. The chain carries TRBV5-1 and TRBJ2-3; D might be TRBD1 (6 bases). V lost 8 bases, J lost 0 bases, and 16 bases lay in between. The germline V gene encodes CDR1 SGHRS and CDR2 YFSETQ. The CDR3 has 15 amino acids.